This record concerns one T cell receptor beta chain sequence. What it binds is unknown. Extracted from the samples, RNA was reverse transcribed into cDNA to serve as the sequencing template. The method was immunoSEQ multiplex PCR; TCRdb's version includes in-frame clones alone and lacks a portion of them. The sample holds some 100,000 clones, about 60% seen once. The data were obtained in a study of CD8+ T cells in alopecia areata. Study findings and constraints: Possibly as an HLA-related effect, TCR sharing across patients appeared less clear than in mice.

V lost 0 bases and J 10 bases, leaving 13 bases between the germline ends. The CDR3 consists of 14 residues. Germline V gives CDR1 SNHLY, CDR2 FYNNEI. The chain uses TRBV2 and TRBJ2-4; D is unresolved. The sequence came from a human donor in good health. Sequencing input: CD4+ T cells sorted from blood. CDR3: CASSEARIERIQYF. The CDR3 coding sequence is TGTGCCAGCAGTGAAGCTAGGATAGAAAGGATTCAGTACTTC.